This record concerns one TCR beta chain sequence. TCRdb's copy holds only in-frame clones and misses some; the assay was immunoSEQ multiplex PCR. The sample carries 200,000 to 250,000 clones, approximately 83% recorded once. The sample originates from a study of blood T cell repertoires in COVID-19. Germline values: CDR1 KGHSH, CDR2 LQKENI. CDR3 length equals 16 residues. V dropped 1 base and J dropped 7; count of bases not matched to a gene: 4. Enrolled during active infection, Seattle patients were then followed longitudinally. The receptor was isolated from a woman aged 25 to 39 with COVID-19, enrolled during active disease. Sequences were obtained from peripheral blood. V gene TRBV18 combines with J gene TRBJ1-6, with 10 bases aligning to TRBD1. CDR3 loop: CASSPRDRGRNSPLHF. CDR3 DNA: TGTGCCAGCTCACCACGGGACAGGGGAAGAAATTCACCCCTCCACTTT.